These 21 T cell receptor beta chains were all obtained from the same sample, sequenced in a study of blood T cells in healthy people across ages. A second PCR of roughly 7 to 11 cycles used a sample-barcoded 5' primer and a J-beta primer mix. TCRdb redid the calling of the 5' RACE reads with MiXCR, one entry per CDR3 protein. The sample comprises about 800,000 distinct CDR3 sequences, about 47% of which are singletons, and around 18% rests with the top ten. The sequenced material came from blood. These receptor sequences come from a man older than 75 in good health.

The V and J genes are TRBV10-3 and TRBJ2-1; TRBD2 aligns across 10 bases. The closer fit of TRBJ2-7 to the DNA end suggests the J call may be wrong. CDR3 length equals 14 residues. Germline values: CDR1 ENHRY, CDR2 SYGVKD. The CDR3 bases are TGTGCCATCAGTCCTAGCGGGGGCTACAATGAGCAGTACTTC. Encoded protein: CAISPSGGYNEQYF.

DNA for the CDR3: TGTGCCAGCAGTAGGTCACCTCGGGGTAGCAATCAGCCCCAGCATTTT. Translation gives CASSRSPRGSNQPQHF. This sequence joins TRBV6-6 and TRBJ1-5; no definite D call. Trimming removed 5 bases at V and 0 bases at J, with 14 bases between. From germline, CDR1 is MNHNY and CDR2 SVGAGI (reference sequence). The CDR3 totals 16 residues.

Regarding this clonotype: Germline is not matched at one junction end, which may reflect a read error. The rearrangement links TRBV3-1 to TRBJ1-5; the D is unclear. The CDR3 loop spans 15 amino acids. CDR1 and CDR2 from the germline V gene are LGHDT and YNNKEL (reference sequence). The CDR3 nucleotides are TGTGCCAGCAGCCAAGGCCCGGGTAGCAGTCAGCCCCAGCATTTT. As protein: CASSQGPGSSQPQHF.

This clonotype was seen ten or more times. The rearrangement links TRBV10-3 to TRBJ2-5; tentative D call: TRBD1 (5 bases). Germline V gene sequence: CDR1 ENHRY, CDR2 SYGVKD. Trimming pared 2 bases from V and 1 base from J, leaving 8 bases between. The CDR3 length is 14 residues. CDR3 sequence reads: CAISEGGAQETQYF. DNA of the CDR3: TGTGCCATCAGTGAGGGTGGGGCCCAAGAGACCCAGTACTTC.

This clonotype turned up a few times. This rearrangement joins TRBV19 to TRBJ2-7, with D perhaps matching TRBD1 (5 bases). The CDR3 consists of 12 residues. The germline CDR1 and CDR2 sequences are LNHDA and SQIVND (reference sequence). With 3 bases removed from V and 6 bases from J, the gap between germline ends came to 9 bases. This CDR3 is CASSMAQGEQYF. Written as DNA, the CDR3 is TGTGCCAGTAGTATGGCCCAGGGCGAGCAGTACTTC.

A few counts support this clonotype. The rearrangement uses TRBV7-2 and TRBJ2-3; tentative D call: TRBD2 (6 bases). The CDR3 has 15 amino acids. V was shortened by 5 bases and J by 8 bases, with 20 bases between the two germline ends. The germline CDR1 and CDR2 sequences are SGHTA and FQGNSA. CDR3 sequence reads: CASSPETGRIGTQYF. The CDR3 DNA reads TGTGCCAGCAGCCCAGAAACGGGGAGGATTGGTACGCAGTATTTT.

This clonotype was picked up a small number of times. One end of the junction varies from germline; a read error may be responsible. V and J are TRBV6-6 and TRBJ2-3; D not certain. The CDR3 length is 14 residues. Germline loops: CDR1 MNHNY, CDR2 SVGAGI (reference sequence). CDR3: CASSYSILADTRYF. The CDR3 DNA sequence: TGTGCCAGCAGTTACTCGATTTTAGCAGATACGCGGTATTTT.

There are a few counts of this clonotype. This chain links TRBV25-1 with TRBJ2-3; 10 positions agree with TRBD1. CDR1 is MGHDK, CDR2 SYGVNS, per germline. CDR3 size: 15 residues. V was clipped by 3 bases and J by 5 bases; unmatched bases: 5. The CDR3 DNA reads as TGTGCCAGCAGTGATACCGGGACAGGGGAAGATACGCAGTATTTT. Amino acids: CASSDTGTGEDTQYF. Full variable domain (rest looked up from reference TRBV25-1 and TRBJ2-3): EADIYQTPRYLVIGTGKKITLECSQTMGHDKMYWYQQDPGMELHLIHYSYGVNSTEKGDLSSESTVSRIRTEHFPLTLESARPSHTSQYLCASSDTGTGEDTQYFGPGTRLTVL.

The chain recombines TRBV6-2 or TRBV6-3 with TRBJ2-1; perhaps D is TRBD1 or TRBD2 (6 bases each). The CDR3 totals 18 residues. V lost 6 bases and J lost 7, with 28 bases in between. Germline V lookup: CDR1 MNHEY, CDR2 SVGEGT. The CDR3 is CASSQIWDTGGVQNEQFF. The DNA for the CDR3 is TGTGCCAGCAGCCAAATCTGGGACACCGGGGGAGTACAGAATGAGCAGTTCTTC.

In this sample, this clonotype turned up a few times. The CDR3: CSVSGRPLTDTQYF. The CDR3 DNA reads TGCAGCGTTAGCGGGAGGCCGCTCACAGATACGCAGTATTTT. The V gene is TRBV29-1, the J gene TRBJ2-3, with 9 nucleotides matching TRBD2. Germline CDR1 reads SQVTM; CDR2 reads ANQGSEA. The V segment lost 5 bases and the J segment 2 bases; nucleotides outside the gene matches: 5. The CDR3 loop spans 14 amino acids.

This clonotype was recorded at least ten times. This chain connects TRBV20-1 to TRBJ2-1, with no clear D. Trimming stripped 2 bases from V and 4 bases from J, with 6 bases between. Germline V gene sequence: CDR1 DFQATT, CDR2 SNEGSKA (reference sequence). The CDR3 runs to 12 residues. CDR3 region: CSARSEYNEQFF. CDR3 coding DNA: TGCAGTGCTAGAAGCGAGTACAATGAGCAGTTCTTC.

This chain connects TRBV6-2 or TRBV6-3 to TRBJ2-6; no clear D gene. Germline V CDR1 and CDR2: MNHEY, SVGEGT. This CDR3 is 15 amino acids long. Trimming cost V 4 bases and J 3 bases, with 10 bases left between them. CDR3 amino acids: CASSSLRGGANVLTF. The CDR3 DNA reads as TGTGCCAGCAGTTCCCTTAGAGGTGGGGCCAACGTCCTGACTTTC.

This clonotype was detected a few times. The CDR3 sequence: CASRAQGAGEKLFF. In nucleotides, the CDR3 is TGTGCCAGCAGAGCACAGGGGGCGGGAGAAAAACTGTTTTTT. The chain joins TRBV28 to TRBJ1-4; 9 nucleotides agree with TRBD1. CDR3 length equals 14 residues. Per the germline V gene, CDR1 is MDHEN and CDR2 is SYDVKM. The V gene end was trimmed by 6 bases and the J gene end by 8 bases; junction bases not matched to a gene: 7. Full variable domain (missing parts from reference TRBV28 and TRBJ1-4): DVKVTQSSRYLVKRTGEKVFLECVQDMDHENMFWYRQDPGLGLRLIYFSYDVKMKEKGDIPEGYSVSREKKERFSLILESASTNQTSMYLCASRAQGAGEKLFFGSGTQLSVL.

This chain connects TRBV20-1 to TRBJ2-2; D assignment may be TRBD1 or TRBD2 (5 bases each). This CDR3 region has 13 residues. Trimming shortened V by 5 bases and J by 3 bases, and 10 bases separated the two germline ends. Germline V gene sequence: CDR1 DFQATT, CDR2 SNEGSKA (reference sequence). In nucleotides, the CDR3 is TGCAGTGCTCGGGACCGAGACACCGGGGAGCTGTTTTTT. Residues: CSARDRDTGELFF.

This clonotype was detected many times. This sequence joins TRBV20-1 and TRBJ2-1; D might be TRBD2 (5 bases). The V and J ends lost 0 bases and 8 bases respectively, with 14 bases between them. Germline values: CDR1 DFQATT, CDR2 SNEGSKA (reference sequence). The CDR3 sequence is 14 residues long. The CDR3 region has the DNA TGCAGTGCTAGAGATTTACTAGGGCGGGATGAGCAGTTCTTC. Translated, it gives CSARDLLGRDEQFF.

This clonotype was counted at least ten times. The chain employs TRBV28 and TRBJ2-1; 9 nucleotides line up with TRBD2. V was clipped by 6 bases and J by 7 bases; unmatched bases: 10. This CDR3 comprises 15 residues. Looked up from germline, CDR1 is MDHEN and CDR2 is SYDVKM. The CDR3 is CASRLGLAGYNEQFF. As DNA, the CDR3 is TGTGCCAGCAGGCTAGGGCTAGCGGGATATAATGAGCAGTTCTTC.

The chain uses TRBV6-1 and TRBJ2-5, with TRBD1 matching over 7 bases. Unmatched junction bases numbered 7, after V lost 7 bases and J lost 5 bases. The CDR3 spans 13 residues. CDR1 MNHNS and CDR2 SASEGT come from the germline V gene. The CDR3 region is CASNGQVRETQYF. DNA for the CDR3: TGTGCCAGCAACGGACAGGTTAGGGAGACCCAGTACTTC.

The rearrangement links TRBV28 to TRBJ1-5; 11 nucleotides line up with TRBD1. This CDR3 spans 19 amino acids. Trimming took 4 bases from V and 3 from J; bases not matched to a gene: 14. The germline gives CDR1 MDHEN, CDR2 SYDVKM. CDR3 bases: TGTGCCAGCAGTTCAGTAAAGTGGATGGACAGGGGGCACAATCAGCCCCAGCATTTT. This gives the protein CASSSVKWMDRGHNQPQHF.

The CDR3 DNA reads as TGTGCCAGCAGTTTGGTTCAGGGCCCCTATGGCTACACCTTC. It yields the protein CASSLVQGPYGYTF. The chain has TRBV12-3 or TRBV12-4 and TRBJ1-2; a possible D gene is TRBD1 (5 bases). Trimming took 3 bases from V and 4 from J, leaving 12 bases between them. The CDR3 is 14 residues long.

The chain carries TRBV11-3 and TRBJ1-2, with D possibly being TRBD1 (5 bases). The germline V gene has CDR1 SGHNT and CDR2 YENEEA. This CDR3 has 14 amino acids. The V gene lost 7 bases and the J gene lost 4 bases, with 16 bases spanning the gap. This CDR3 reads CASTSGQGIYGYTF. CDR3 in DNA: TGTGCCAGCACCTCAGGCCAGGGAATCTATGGCTACACCTTC.

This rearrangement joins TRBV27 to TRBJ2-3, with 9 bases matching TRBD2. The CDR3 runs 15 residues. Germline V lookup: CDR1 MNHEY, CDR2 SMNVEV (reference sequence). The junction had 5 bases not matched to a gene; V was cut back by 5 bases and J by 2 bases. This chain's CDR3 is CASSIIAGVTDTQYF. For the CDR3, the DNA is TGTGCCAGCAGTATTATAGCGGGAGTCACAGATACGCAGTATTTT.